This T cell receptor (beta chain) was obtained from a study of T-cell reconstitution after alpha-beta-depleted transplantation in children. Trimming removed 0 bases from V and 1 base from J; junction bases left unmatched: 5. In germline, CDR1 is SGHNT, CDR2 YYREEE (reference sequence). There are 16 residues in the CDR3. It was with unique molecular identifiers that the TCRbeta library was prepared. MiXCR, applied by TCRdb to the PCR reads, yields one record per CDR3 protein. The sample holds 450,000 to 600,000 distinct CDR3 sequences, 32% seen once. This clonotype was sampled from a human donor who donated a stem cell graft to a child with aplastic anemia. The chain recombines TRBV5-4 with TRBJ2-5; 8 bases map to TRBD1. The specimen was PBMCs from the stem cell graft donor, collected from the stem cell graft. The DNA of the CDR3 is TGTGCCAGCAGCTTGGGGCCAGGGGGCCTCCAAGAGACCCAGTACTTC. It codes for CASSLGPGGLQETQYF.